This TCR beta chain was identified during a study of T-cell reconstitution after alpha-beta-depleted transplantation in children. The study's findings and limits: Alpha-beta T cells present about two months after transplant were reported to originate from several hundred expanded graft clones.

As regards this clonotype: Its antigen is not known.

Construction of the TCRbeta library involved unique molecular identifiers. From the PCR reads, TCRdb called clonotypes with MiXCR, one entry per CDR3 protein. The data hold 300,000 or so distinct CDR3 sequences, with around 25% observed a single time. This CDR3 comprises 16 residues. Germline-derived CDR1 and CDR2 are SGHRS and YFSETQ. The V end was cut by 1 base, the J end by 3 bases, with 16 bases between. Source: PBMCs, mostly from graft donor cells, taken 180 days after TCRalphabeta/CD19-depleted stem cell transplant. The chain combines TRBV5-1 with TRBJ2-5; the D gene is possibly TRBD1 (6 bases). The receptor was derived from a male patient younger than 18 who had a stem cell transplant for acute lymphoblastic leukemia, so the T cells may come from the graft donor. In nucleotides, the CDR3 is TGCGCCAGCAGCTTGTCCCCCACATCAGGGGAAGAGACCCAGTACTTC. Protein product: CASSLSPTSGEETQYF.